Here is one T cell receptor (beta chain) with its context. Clones were read by immunoSEQ multiplex PCR, and TCRdb kept only the in-frame ones, dropping some. The table has approximately 30,000 clones, almost 90% seen once. This sample was included in a study of T cell changes during pregnancy in multiple sclerosis. The CDR3 is 14 residues long. CDR1 MNHEY and CDR2 SMNVEV come from the germline V gene (reference sequence). The V gene end was trimmed by 5 bases and the J gene end by 5 bases; junction bases not matched to a gene: 4. The TCR originated in a female donor with multiple sclerosis, enrolled in a pregnancy study. Material: CD8+ T cells from peripheral blood mononuclear cells, obtained after pregnancy. This chain joins TRBV27 and TRBJ1-5; 9 bases fit TRBD1. The CDR3 is CASSPWTGDQPQHF. CDR3 nucleotides: TGTGCCAGCAGTCCATGGACAGGGGATCAGCCCCAGCATTTT.